A selection of T cell receptor beta chains follows, all from one sample in a study of shared clonotypes between healthy human individuals. Repertoires were generated with immunoSEQ multiplex PCR, while TCRdb's copy carries only in-frame clones and drops some. The sample shows around 2,000,000 clones, 90% to 95% of them seen only once. The sequencing input was naive CD8+ T cells from PBMCs. The receptor set was obtained from a man between 18 and 35 years old in good health. Some clones in this sample may be carry-over from other donors' samples. Both conserved end residues are part of each CDR3. Fields, in order: J gene, V gene, D gene, clone size, CDR3 protein, CDR3 DNA. A D gene is named only where the DNA matches it firmly. For some rows the clone size is stated as once, few or many, or as a class when expanded; others skip it.

>TRBJ2-7|TRBV6-1|TRBD2|.
CASSDEPAGTYEQYF
TGTGCCAGCAGTGACGAACCAGCGGGAACCTACGAGCAGTACTTC
>TRBJ1-1|TRBV9|.|few
CASSVYGSTNTEAFF
TGTGCCAGCAGCGTATACGGCAGTACAAACACTGAAGCTTTCTTT
>TRBJ2-1|TRBV2|.|.
CASGPERNHNEQFF
TGTGCCAGCGGCCCCGAGCGGAACCACAATGAGCAGTTCTTC
>TRBJ2-7|TRBV27|.|few
CASSVLIGHEQYF
TGTGCCAGCAGTGTATTAATAGGGCACGAGCAGTACTTC
>TRBJ2-3|TRBV5-4|.|.
CASSPDGDTQYF
TGTGCCAGCAGCCCGGATGGGGATACGCAGTATTTT
>TRBJ2-2|TRBV4-2|TRBD2|.
CASSQGLAASGELFF
TGTGCCAGCAGCCAGGGACTAGCGGCTTCCGGGGAGCTGTTTTTT
>TRBJ2-5|TRBV28|TRBD2|.
CASSPRLAGYGETQYF
TGTGCCAGCAGTCCCCGACTAGCGGGATATGGGGAGACCCAGTACTTC
>TRBJ2-6|TRBV7-9|.|.
CASGPHSSGANVLTF
TGCGCCAGCGGCCCACACAGCTCTGGGGCCAACGTCCTGACTTTC
>TRBJ1-5|TRBV19|TRBD1|.
CAGGDRVGNQPQHF
TGTGCCGGCGGGGACAGGGTAGGCAATCAGCCCCAGCATTTT
>TRBJ2-1|TRBV9|TRBD2|.
CASSPRAGGGYNEQFF
TGTGCCAGCAGCCCTAGGGCGGGAGGAGGGTACAATGAGCAGTTCTTC
>TRBJ1-2|TRBV6-1|.|.
CASSEDGQVGFNYGYTF
TGTGCCAGCAGTGAAGATGGGCAGGTTGGGTTTAACTATGGCTACACCTTC
>TRBJ2-3|TRBV28|.|.
CASSLRGPDTQYF
TGTGCCAGCAGTTTACGGGGCCCAGATACGCAGTATTTT
>TRBJ2-5|TRBV28|.|.
CASSLGGQETQYF
TGTGCCAGCAGTTTAGGCGGCCAAGAGACCCAGTACTTC
>TRBJ2-5|TRBV14|TRBD1|.
CASSQAGGRETQYF
TGTGCCAGCAGCCAAGCAGGGGGTCGGGAGACCCAGTACTTC
>TRBJ2-7|TRBV19|.|.
CASQADLGDYEQYF
TGTGCCAGTCAGGCGGACCTTGGGGACTACGAGCAGTACTTC
>TRBJ2-2|TRBV4-1|.|.
CASSQFRLKGAGELFF
TGCGCCAGCAGCCAATTTCGACTTAAGGGAGCCGGGGAGCTGTTTTTT
>TRBJ2-2|TRBV6-4|.|.
CASSSDREAGTGELFF
TGTGCCAGCAGCTCCGACAGGGAGGCTGGCACCGGGGAGCTGTTTTTT
>TRBJ1-1|TRBV29-1|.|few
CSVWGIRTEAFF
TGCAGCGTCTGGGGGATTCGCACTGAAGCTTTCTTT
>TRBJ2-5|TRBV4-3|TRBD1|once
CASSQEWGTGDGKTQYF
TGCGCCAGCAGCCAAGAATGGGGGACAGGGGACGGAAAGACCCAGTACTTC
>TRBJ2-2|TRBV28|.|.
CASSLSRVDPRELFF
TGTGCCAGCAGTTTGAGCAGGGTTGACCCAAGGGAGCTGTTTTTT
>TRBJ2-1|TRBV14|TRBD2|.
CASSPRGLAGHNEQFF
TGTGCCAGCAGCCCCCGAGGCCTAGCGGGACACAATGAGCAGTTCTTC
>TRBJ2-2|TRBV7-9|.|.
CASSEDLTGELFF
TGTGCCAGCAGCGAGGACTTAACCGGGGAGCTGTTTTTT
>TRBJ1-2|TRBV14|.|.
CASSLLDPAGYGYTF
TGTGCCAGCAGCCTGTTAGACCCGGCGGGCTATGGCTACACCTTC
>TRBJ2-7|TRBV25-1|.|.
CASSEYGDLHEQYF
TGTGCCAGCAGTGAATATGGGGACCTCCACGAGCAGTACTTC
>TRBJ2-2|TRBV11-3|.|.
CASSLGTANTGELFF
TGTGCCAGCAGCTTAGGGACAGCGAACACCGGGGAGCTGTTTTTT
>TRBJ1-2|TRBV4-2|TRBD1|.
CASSQDRGLDYGYTF
TGTGCCAGCAGCCAGGACAGGGGGCTAGACTATGGCTACACCTTC
>TRBJ2-7|TRBV27|.|.
CASSLRRQGSWGGYEQYF
TGTGCCAGCAGTTTGAGGCGACAGGGCTCTTGGGGGGGGTACGAGCAGTACTTC
>TRBJ1-2|TRBV7-2|.|.
CASSLSPGGEGYTF
TGTGCCAGCAGCTTAAGTCCTGGGGGAGAGGGGTACACCTTC
>TRBJ1-2|TRBV28|.|once
CASSGPYADRPTFYGYTF
TGTGCCAGCAGCGGACCTTACGCGGACAGACCAACCTTCTATGGCTACACCTTC